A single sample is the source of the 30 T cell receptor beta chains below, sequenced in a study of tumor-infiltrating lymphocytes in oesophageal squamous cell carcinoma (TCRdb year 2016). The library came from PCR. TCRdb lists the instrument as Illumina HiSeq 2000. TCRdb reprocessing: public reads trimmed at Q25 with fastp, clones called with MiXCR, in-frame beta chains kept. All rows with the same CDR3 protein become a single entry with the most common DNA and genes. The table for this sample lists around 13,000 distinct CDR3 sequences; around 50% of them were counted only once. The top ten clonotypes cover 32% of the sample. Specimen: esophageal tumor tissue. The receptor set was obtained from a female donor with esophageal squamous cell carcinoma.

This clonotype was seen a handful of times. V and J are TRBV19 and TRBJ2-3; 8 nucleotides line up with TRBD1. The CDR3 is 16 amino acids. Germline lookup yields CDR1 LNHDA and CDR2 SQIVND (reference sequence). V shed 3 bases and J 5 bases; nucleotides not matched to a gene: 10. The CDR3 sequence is CASSIFLRGLEDTQYF. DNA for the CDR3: TGTGCCAGTAGTATCTTTCTCAGGGGGCTTGAAGATACGCAGTATTTT.

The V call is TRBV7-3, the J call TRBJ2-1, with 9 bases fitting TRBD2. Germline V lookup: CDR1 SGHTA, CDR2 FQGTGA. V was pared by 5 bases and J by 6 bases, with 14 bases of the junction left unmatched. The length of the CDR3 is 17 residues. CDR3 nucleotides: TGTGCCAGCAGCGCAATCCCTGCGGGAGGGGTTCGCAATGAGCAGTTCTTC. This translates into CASSAIPAGGVRNEQFF.

The CDR3 reads CASSLIWGEKLFF. The CDR3 nucleotides are TGTGCCAGCAGCTTAATTTGGGGTGAAAAACTGTTTTTT. The chain combines TRBV7-6 with TRBJ1-4; D not certain. The germline gives CDR1 SGHVS, CDR2 FNYEAQ. V lost 2 bases, J lost 7 bases, and 8 bases lay in between. The CDR3 covers 13 residues.

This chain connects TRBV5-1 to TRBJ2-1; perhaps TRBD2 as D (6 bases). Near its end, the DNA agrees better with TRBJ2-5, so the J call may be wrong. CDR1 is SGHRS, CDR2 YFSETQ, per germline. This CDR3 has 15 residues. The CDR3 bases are TGCGCCAGCAGCTTGGTCGGCGGGATTGGTGAGACCCAGTACTTC. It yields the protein CASSLVGGIGETQYF.

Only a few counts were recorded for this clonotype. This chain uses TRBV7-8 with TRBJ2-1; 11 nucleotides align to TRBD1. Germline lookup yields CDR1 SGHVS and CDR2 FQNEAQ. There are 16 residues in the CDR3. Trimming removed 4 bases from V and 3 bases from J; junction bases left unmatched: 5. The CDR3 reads CASSSRDRGDYNEQFF. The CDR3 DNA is TGTGCCAGCAGCTCCCGGGACAGGGGGGACTACAATGAGCAGTTCTTC.

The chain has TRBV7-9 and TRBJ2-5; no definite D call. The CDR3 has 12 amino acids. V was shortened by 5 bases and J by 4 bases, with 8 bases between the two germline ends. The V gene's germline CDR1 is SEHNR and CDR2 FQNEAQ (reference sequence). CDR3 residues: CASSPSSETQYF. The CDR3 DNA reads TGTGCCAGCAGCCCCAGTTCAGAGACCCAGTACTTC.

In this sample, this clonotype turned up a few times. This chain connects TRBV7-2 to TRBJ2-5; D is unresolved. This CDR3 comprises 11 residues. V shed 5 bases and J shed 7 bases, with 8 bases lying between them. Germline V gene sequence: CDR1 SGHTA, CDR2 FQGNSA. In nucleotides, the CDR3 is TGTGCCAGCAGCACCGTAGGGACCCAGTACTTC. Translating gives CASSTVGTQYF.

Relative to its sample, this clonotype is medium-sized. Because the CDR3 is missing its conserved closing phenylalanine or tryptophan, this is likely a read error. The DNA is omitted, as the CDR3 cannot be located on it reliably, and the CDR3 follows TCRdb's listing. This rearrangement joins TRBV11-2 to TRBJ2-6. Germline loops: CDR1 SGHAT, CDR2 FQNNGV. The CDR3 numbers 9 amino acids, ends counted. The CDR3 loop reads CASSLRDSS.

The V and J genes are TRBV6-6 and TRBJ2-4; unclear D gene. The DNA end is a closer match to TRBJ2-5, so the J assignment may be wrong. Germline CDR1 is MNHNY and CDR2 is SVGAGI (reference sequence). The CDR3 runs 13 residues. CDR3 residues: CASSGVSQETQYF. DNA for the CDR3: TGTGCCAGCAGTGGGGTATCCCAAGAGACCCAGTACTTC.

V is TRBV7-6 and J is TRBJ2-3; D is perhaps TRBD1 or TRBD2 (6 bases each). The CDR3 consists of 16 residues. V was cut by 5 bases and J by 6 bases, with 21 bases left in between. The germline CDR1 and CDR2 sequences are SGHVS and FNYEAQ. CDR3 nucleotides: TGTGCCAGCAGCCTAGGGAGGTACGGGGGCGACGATACGCAGTATTTT. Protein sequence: CASSLGRYGGDDTQYF. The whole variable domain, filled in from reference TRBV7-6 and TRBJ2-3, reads GAGVSQSPRYKVTKRGQDVALRCDPISGHVSLYWYRQALGQGPEFLTYFNYEAQQDKSGLPNDRFSAERPEGSISTLTIQRTEQRDSAMYRCASSLGRYGGDDTQYFGPGTRLTVL.

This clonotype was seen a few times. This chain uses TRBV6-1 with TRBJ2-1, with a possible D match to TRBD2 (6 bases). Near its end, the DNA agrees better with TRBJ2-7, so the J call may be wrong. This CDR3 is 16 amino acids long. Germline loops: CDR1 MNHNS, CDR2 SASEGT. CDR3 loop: CASSALEGVGAYEQYF. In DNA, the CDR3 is TGTGCCAGCAGCGCACTGGAGGGAGTTGGCGCCTACGAGCAGTACTTC.

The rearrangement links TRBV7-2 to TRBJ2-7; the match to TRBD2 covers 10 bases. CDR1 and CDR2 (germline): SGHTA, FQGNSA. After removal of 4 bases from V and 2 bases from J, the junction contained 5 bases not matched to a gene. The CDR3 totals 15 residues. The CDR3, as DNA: TGTGCCAGCAGCTCGGTAGCGGGAGGCCCCTACGAGCAGTACTTC. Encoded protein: CASSSVAGGPYEQYF.

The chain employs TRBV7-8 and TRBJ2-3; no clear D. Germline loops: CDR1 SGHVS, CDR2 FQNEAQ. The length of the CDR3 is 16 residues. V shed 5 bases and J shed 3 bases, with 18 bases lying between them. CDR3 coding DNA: TGTGCCAGCAGCCAACCGAGCAGCACCGATACAGATACGCAGTATTTT. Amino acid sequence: CASSQPSSTDTDTQYF.

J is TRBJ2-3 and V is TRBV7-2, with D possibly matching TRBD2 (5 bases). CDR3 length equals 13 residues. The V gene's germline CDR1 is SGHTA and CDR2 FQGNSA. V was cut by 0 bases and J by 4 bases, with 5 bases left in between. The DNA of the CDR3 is TGTGCCAGCAGCTTAGCGCGGGCAGATACGCAGTATTTT. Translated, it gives CASSLARADTQYF.

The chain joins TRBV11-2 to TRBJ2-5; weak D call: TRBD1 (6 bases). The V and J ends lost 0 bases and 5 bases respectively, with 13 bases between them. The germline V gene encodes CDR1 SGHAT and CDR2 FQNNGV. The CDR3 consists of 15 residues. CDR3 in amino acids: CASSLDYRASETQYF. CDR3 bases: TGTGCCAGCAGCTTAGATTACAGGGCCTCGGAGACCCAGTACTTC. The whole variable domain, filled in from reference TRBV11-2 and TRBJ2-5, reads EAGVAQSPRYKIIEKRQSVAFWCNPISGHATLYWYQQILGQGPKLLIQFQNNGVVDDSQLPKDRFSAERLKGVDSTLKIQPAKLEDSAVYLCASSLDYRASETQYFGPGTRLLVL.

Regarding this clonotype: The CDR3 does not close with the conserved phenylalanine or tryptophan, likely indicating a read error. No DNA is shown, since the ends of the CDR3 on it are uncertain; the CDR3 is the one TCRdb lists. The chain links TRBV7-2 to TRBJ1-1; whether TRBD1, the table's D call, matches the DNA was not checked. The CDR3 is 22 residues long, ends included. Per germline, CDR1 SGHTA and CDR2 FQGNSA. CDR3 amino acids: CASSLDFGDRERGAISPSILVM.

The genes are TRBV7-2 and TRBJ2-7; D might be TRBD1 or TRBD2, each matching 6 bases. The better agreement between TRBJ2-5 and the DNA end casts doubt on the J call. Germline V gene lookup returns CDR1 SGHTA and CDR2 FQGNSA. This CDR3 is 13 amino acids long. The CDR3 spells CASSRGVGETQYF. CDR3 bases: TGTGCCAGCAGCAGGGGGGTTGGAGAGACCCAGTACTTC.

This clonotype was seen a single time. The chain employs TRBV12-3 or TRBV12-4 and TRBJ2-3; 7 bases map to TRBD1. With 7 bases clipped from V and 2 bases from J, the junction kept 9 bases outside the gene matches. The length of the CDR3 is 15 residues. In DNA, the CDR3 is TGTGCCAGCACTCGGACAGGTGACCTCACAGATACGCAGTATTTT. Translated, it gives CASTRTGDLTDTQYF.

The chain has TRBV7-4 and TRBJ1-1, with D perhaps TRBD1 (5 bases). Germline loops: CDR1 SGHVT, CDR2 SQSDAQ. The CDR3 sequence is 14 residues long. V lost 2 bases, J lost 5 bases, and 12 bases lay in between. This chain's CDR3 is CASSLYTGGTEAFF. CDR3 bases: TGTGCCAGCAGCTTATATACGGGGGGGACTGAAGCTTTCTTT.

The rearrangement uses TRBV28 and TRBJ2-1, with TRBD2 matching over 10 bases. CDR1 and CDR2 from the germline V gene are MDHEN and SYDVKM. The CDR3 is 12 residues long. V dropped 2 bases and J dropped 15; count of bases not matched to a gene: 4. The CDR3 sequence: CASSLTSGTLFF. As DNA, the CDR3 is TGTGCCAGCAGTTTAACTAGCGGGACCTTGTTCTTC. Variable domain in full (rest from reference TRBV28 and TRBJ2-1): DVKVTQSSRYLVKRTGEKVFLECVQDMDHENMFWYRQDPGLGLRLIYFSYDVKMKEKGDIPEGYSVSREKKERFSLILESASTNQTSMYLCASSLTSGTLFFGPGTRLTVL.

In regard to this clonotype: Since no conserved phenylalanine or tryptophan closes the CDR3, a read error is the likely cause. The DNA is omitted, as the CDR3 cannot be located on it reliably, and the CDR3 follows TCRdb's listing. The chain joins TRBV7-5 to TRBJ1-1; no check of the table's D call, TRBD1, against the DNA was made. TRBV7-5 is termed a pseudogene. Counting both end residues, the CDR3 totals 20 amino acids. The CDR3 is CISVPEAFDRAETMATPSVR.

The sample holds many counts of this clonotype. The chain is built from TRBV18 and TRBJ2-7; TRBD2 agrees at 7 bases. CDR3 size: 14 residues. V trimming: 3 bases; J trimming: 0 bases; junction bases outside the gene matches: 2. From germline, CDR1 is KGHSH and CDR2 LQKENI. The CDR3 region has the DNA TGTGCCAGCTCACCTAGGGAGGGCTCCTACGAGCAGTACTTC. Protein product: CASSPREGSYEQYF.

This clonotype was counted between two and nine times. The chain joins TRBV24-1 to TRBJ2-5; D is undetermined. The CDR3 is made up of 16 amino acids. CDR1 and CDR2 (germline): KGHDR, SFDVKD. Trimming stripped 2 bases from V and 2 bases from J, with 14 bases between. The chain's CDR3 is CATSDSQRMGQETQYF. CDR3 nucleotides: TGTGCCACCAGTGATTCCCAACGGATGGGACAAGAGACCCAGTACTTC.

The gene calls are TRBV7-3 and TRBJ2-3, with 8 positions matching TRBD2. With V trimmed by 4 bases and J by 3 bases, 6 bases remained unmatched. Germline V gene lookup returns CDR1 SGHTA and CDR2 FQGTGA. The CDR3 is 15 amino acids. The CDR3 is CASSWGSGGTDTQYF. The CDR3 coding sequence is TGTGCCAGCAGCTGGGGGAGCGGGGGAACAGATACGCAGTATTTT.

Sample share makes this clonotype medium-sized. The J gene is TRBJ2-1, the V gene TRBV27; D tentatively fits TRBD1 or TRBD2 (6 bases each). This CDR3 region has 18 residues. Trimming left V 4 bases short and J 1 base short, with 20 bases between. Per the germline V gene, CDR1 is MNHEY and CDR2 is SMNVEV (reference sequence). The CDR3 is CASSSGTYAGISYNEQFF. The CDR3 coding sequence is TGTGCCAGCAGTTCCGGGACATATGCGGGAATTTCCTACAATGAGCAGTTCTTC.

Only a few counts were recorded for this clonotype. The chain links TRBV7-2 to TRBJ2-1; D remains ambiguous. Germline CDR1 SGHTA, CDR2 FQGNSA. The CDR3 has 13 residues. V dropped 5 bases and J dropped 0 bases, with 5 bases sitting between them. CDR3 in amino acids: CASSPGSYNEQFF. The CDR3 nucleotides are TGTGCCAGCAGCCCCGGCTCCTACAATGAGCAGTTCTTC.

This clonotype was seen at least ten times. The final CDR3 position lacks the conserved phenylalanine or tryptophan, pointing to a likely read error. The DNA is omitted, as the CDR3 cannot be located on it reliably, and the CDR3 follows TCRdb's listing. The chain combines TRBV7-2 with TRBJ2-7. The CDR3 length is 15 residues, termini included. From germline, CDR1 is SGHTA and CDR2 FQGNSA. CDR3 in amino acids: CASSLGGNYGYTFGS.

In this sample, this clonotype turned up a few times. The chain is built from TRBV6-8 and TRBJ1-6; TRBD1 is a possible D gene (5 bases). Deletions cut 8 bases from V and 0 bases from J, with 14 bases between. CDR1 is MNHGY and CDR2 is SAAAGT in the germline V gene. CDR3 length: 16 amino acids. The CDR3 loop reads CASSPKGFSYNSPLHF. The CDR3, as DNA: TGTGCCAGCTCTCCTAAGGGGTTCTCCTATAATTCACCCCTCCACTTT.

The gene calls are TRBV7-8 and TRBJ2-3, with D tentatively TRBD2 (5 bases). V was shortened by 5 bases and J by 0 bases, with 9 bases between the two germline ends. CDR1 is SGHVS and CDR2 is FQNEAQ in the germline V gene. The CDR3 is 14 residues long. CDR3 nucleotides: TGTGCCAGCAGCCGACTAACTAGCACAGATACGCAGTATTTT. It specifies CASSRLTSTDTQYF.

The DNA for the CDR3 is TGTGCCAGCAGCTTATTCGTGAGTGAGCAGTTCTTC. Protein: CASSLFVSEQFF. The chain employs TRBV11-2 and TRBJ2-4; unclear D gene. The end of the DNA aligns better with TRBJ2-1, so the J call may be wrong. This CDR3 has 12 residues. From germline, CDR1 is SGHAT and CDR2 FQNNGV.